A selection of T cell receptor beta chains follows, all from one sample in a study of technical replicates of blood from a few donors. The repertoire was sequenced with immunoSEQ multiplex PCR; TCRdb's copy has only in-frame clones and lacks some. The sample consists of 65,000 to 95,000 clones, roughly 93% of them appearing once. The sequenced sample consisted of T cells isolated from PBMCs. The receptors here all came from a human donor in good health. The CDR3 runs from the conserved cysteine through the conserved F or W. A D gene is named only where the DNA matches it firmly. For some rows the clone size is stated as once, few or many, or as a class when expanded; others skip it.

d_gene	abundance	v_gene	j_gene	CDR3aa	CDR3nt
.	.	TRBV19	TRBJ2-1	CASTKQGGHNEQFF	TGTGCCAGTACAAAACAGGGTGGACACAATGAGCAGTTCTTC
TRBD1	.	TRBV4-1	TRBJ1-1	CASDSVQGARTEAFF	TGCGCCAGCGACTCTGTCCAGGGGGCCCGCACTGAAGCTTTCTTT
.	.	TRBV19	TRBJ2-1	CASSPIYSYNEQFF	TGTGCCAGTAGTCCGATCTACTCCTACAATGAGCAGTTCTTC
TRBD2	once	TRBV6-5	TRBJ2-7	CASRAASGRSYEQYF	TGTGCCAGCAGGGCCGCTAGCGGGAGGTCCTACGAGCAGTACTTC
TRBD1	.	TRBV2	TRBJ2-1	CASSDDRENEQFF	TGTGCCAGCAGTGATGACAGGGAAAATGAGCAGTTCTTC
TRBD1	.	TRBV7-9	TRBJ1-1	CASSPRTGATTEAFF	TGTGCCAGCAGCCCGCGGACAGGGGCGACTACTGAAGCTTTCTTT
TRBD2	.	TRBV30	TRBJ2-7	CAWGSPGTSGYEQYF	TGTGCCTGGGGGAGTCCCGGGACTAGCGGGTACGAGCAGTACTTC
.	.	TRBV9	TRBJ2-5	CASSVEAAGGTQYF	TGTGCCAGCAGCGTAGAGGCGGCGGGCGGGACCCAGTACTTC
TRBD1	.	TRBV11-2	TRBJ1-6	CASSLITGGWSYNSPLHF	TGTGCCAGCAGCCTGATAACAGGGGGCTGGAGCTATAATTCACCCCTCCACTTT
TRBD1	.	TRBV7-3	TRBJ1-1	CASARQGANTEAFF	TGTGCCAGCGCACGACAGGGGGCGAACACTGAAGCTTTCTTT
TRBD1	.	TRBV27	TRBJ2-1	CASSSVTGGEQFF	TGTGCCAGCAGTTCAGTAACAGGGGGTGAGCAGTTCTTC
.	.	TRBV11-2	TRBJ1-2	CASSSRANYGYTF	TGTGCCAGCAGCTCACGAGCTAACTATGGCTACACCTTC
.	.	TRBV5-6	TRBJ1-6	CASSDRRGGTLHF	TGTGCCAGCAGCGACCGGAGAGGAGGGACCCTCCACTTT
TRBD1	.	TRBV14	TRBJ2-7	CASSSGTGDYEQYF	TGTGCCAGCAGCTCCGGGACAGGGGACTACGAGCAGTACTTC
TRBD1	.	TRBV7-8	TRBJ2-7	CASSSRGRALKLYEQYF	TGTGCCAGCAGCTCGAGGGGGCGGGCCTTAAAACTCTACGAGCAGTACTTC
TRBD2	.	TRBV5-1	TRBJ2-3	CASSPRSGGASTDTQYF	TGCGCCAGCAGCCCCCGGTCGGGGGGTGCTAGCACAGATACGCAGTATTTT
TRBD2	.	TRBV6-1	TRBJ2-7	CASRLAGVSYEQYF	TGTGCCAGCAGACTAGCGGGAGTTAGCTACGAGCAGTACTTC
TRBD2	once	TRBV30	TRBJ2-1	CAWSVGAVAGGYSNEQFF	TGTGCCTGGAGTGTAGGAGCGGTAGCGGGGGGTTATAGCAATGAGCAGTTCTTC